This T cell receptor (beta chain) was profiled in a study of T-cell reconstitution after alpha-beta-depleted transplantation in children. A TCRbeta library incorporating unique molecular identifiers was prepared. Each CDR3 protein is one row after TCRdb ran MiXCR on the PCR reads. The sample holds roughly 220,000 distinct CDR3 sequences, 9.7% seen once. V was shortened by 0 bases and J by 2 bases, with 4 bases between the two germline ends. Germline assignment: CDR1 MNHEY and CDR2 SMNVEV (reference sequence). The CDR3 loop spans 13 amino acids. Many counts were recorded for this clonotype. The chain carries TRBV27 and TRBJ2-5; no definite D call. The TCR originated in a human donor who donated a stem cell graft to a child with SCID. This specimen was PBMCs from the stem cell graft donor, taken from the stem cell graft. This CDR3 is CASSLSWQETQYF. CDR3 DNA sequence: TGTGCCAGCAGTTTATCCTGGCAAGAGACCCAGTACTTC.